This is a list of T cell receptor beta chains from one sample in a study of blood T cells in healthy people across ages. MiXCR, applied by TCRdb to the 5' RACE reads, yields one record per CDR3 protein. The top ten clones hold roughly 14% of a sample with some 640,000 distinct CDR3 sequences, roughly 31% of them seen once. The sequencing input was blood. The receptor set was obtained from a woman of 80 years or more in good health. Both conserved end residues are part of each CDR3. The D gene is left open where the match is weak. Only some rows state a clone size, as once, few, many or a class for expanded clones.

>TRBJ1-5|few|TRBV2|-
CASSEGRREPQHF
TGTGCCAGCAGTGAAGGTAGGCGAGAGCCCCAGCATTTT
>TRBJ1-2|-|TRBV29-1|-
CSARGKADYGYTF
TGCAGCGCCCGAGGGAAAGCTGACTATGGCTACACCTTC
>TRBJ2-7|many|TRBV20-1|TRBD1
CSVTVQGYEQYF
TGCAGTGTAACGGTACAGGGGTACGAGCAGTACTTC
>TRBJ2-7|many|TRBV20-1|-
CSARDTVQGPTYEQYF
TGCAGTGCTAGAGATACGGTACAGGGACCCACCTACGAGCAGTACTTC
>TRBJ2-3|many|TRBV20-1|-
CSARTPSRNTDTQYF
TGCAGTGCTAGGACTCCCTCAAGGAACACAGATACGCAGTATTTT
>TRBJ1-2|few|TRBV6-1|-
CASSERPASGPYGYTF
TGTGCCAGCAGTGAAAGGCCGGCCTCTGGACCCTATGGCTACACCTTC
>TRBJ1-5|-|TRBV4-3|-
CAGSQGLGGEGQPQHF
TGCGCCGGCAGCCAAGGGTTGGGAGGGGAGGGTCAGCCCCAGCATTTT
>TRBJ2-4|few|TRBV6-5|-
CASSYRGLGGKNIQYF
TGTGCCAGCAGTTACAGGGGACTCGGCGGCAAAAACATTCAGTACTTC
>TRBJ1-1|many|TRBV7-2|-
CASSLSIPEAFF
TGTGCCAGCAGCTTATCAATTCCCGAGGCTTTCTTT
>TRBJ2-5|-|TRBV7-3|TRBD2
CASSLEGRAQETQYF
TGTGCCAGCAGCTTAGAGGGGAGGGCCCAAGAGACCCAGTACTTC
>TRBJ1-2|many|TRBV7-8|-
CASTQGGGWNGYTF
TGTGCCAGCACCCAAGGCGGGGGGTGGAATGGCTACACCTTC
>TRBJ2-7|-|TRBV7-2|-
CASSLVHGTYEQYF
TGTGCCAGCAGCTTAGTTCACGGGACCTACGAGCAGTACTTC
>TRBJ2-7|many|TRBV7-2|-
CASSLFWTRGSYEQYF
TGTGCCAGCAGCTTATTTTGGACCCGGGGCTCCTACGAGCAGTACTTC
>TRBJ1-5|few|TRBV2|TRBD1
CASRPRTGYSNQPQHF
TGTGCCAGCAGACCCAGGACAGGGTATAGCAATCAGCCCCAGCATTTT
>TRBJ1-4|few|TRBV6-5|TRBD1
CASSQGAKLFF
TGTGCCAGCAGTCAGGGGGCGAAACTGTTTTTT
>TRBJ2-3|many|TRBV5-1|-
CASSPANTDTQYF
TGCGCCAGCAGCCCGGCAAACACAGATACGCAGTATTTT
>TRBJ1-1|-|TRBV4-2|TRBD1
CASSQEESGGDYYTEAFF
TGTGCCAGCAGCCAAGAAGAGTCAGGGGGCGATTACTACACTGAAGCTTTCTTT
>TRBJ1-2|-|TRBV5-1|-
CASSLARNPGDGYTF
TGCGCCAGCAGCTTGGCCAGGAATCCGGGCGATGGCTACACCTTC
>TRBJ1-1|-|TRBV12-3/TRBV12-4|-
CASSLYTDEAFF
TGTGCCAGCAGTTTATATACAGACGAAGCTTTCTTT
>TRBJ1-2|few|TRBV27|-
CASSLSPDGRYGYTF
TGTGCCAGCAGTTTATCCCCGGACGGAAGATATGGCTACACCTTC
>TRBJ2-5|many|TRBV5-6|-
CASSPPRGARETQYF
TGTGCCAGCAGCCCCCCTCGGGGGGCCAGGGAGACCCAGTACTTC
>TRBJ2-3|-|TRBV4-1|TRBD2
CASSQVTGTSGRATDTQYF
TGCGCCAGCAGCCAAGTAACCGGGACTAGCGGGAGGGCCACAGATACGCAGTATTTT
>TRBJ2-7|many|TRBV27|-
CASSARDGAYEQYF
TGTGCCAGCAGTGCTCGGGACGGTGCCTACGAGCAGTACTTC
>TRBJ1-1|-|TRBV7-6|-
CASSDRVGAGTEAFF
TGTGCCAGCAGCGATCGAGTAGGGGCGGGCACTGAAGCTTTCTTT
>TRBJ2-3|many|TRBV18|TRBD1
CASSSGTGVATDTQYF
TGTGCCAGCTCATCCGGGACAGGGGTTGCGACAGATACGCAGTATTTT
>TRBJ2-3|-|TRBV5-1|-
CASSRDKGTDTQYF
TGCGCCAGCAGCCGGGATAAGGGAACAGATACGCAGTATTTT
>TRBJ2-1|many|TRBV3-1|-
CASSQVEGGEQFF
TGTGCCAGCAGCCAAGTAGAGGGCGGTGAGCAGTTCTTC
>TRBJ2-1|once|TRBV5-6|-
CVSSWDGGLGEQFF
TGTGTCAGCAGCTGGGACGGGGGGCTAGGGGAGCAGTTCTTC
>TRBJ2-7|-|TRBV19|-
CASSPIGGPTYEQYF
TGTGCCAGTAGTCCCATTGGGGGGCCGACCTACGAGCAGTACTTC
>TRBJ2-3|-|TRBV7-9|-
CASSSTQNFTDTQYF
TGTGCCAGCAGCTCCACCCAAAACTTCACAGATACGCAGTATTTT
>TRBJ2-5|-|TRBV6-2/TRBV6-3|TRBD2
CASIQKRVAGEVFGETQYF
TGTGCCAGCATTCAAAAAAGGGTAGCGGGAGAAGTTTTCGGAGAGACCCAGTACTTC
>TRBJ2-3|many|TRBV4-2|TRBD2
CASSQIAGPADTQYF
TGTGCCAGCAGCCAGATAGCGGGGCCCGCAGATACGCAGTATTTT
>TRBJ2-5|many|TRBV7-3|-
CASSRDGAQETQYF
TGTGCCAGCAGCCGAGACGGGGCTCAAGAGACCCAGTACTTC
>TRBJ2-7|-|TRBV15|-
CATSRDQGSYERDF
TGTGCCACCAGCAGAGATCAGGGTTCCTACGAGCGGGACTTC
>TRBJ2-3|many|TRBV2|-
CASSDPTRPSTDTQYF
TGTGCCAGCAGTGACCCGACTCGCCCTAGCACAGATACGCAGTATTTT
>TRBJ2-7|-|TRBV27|-
CASSFGVTYEQYF
TGTGCCAGCAGTTTCGGAGTCACCTACGAGCAGTACTTC
>TRBJ2-5|-|TRBV5-1|TRBD1
CASSVGQGVSGRQYF
TGCGCCAGCAGCGTGGGACAGGGGGTTAGCGGTAGGCAGTACTTC
>TRBJ1-1|once|TRBV20-1|-
CSARRGGARNTEAFF
TGCAGTGCTAGGCGGGGTGGGGCGAGGAACACTGAAGCTTTCTTT
>TRBJ2-7|once|TRBV7-9|TRBD2
CASSLLPGLAEQYF
TGTGCCAGCAGCCTCCTTCCGGGACTAGCGGAGCAGTACTTC
>TRBJ2-7|many|TRBV5-1|-
CASSFDGTSSDEQYF
TGCGCCAGCAGCTTTGACGGAACAAGCTCCGACGAGCAGTACTTC
>TRBJ1-4|-|TRBV2|-
CASSEAGNLNEKLFF
TGTGCCAGCAGTGAAGCCGGAAATCTCAATGAAAAACTGTTTTTT
>TRBJ1-1|many|TRBV20-1|TRBD1
CSARGGQGFNTEAFF
TGCAGTGCTAGGGGGGGACAGGGGTTCAACACTGAAGCTTTCTTT
>TRBJ2-3|many|TRBV2|-
CASSEAPVQDTQYF
TGTGCCAGCAGTGAAGCCCCAGTCCAAGATACGCAGTATTTT
>TRBJ2-3|many|TRBV6-2/TRBV6-3|-
CASSFRRTDTQYF
TGTGCCAGCAGTTTTCGGCGCACAGATACGCAGTATTTT
>TRBJ2-7|many|TRBV5-6|-
CASSWGGRQGTYEQYF
TGTGCCAGCAGCTGGGGGGGAAGACAGGGGACCTACGAGCAGTACTTC
>TRBJ2-7|-|TRBV12-2|-
CEPPGGSYEQYF
TGCGAGCCCCCCGGGGGAAGCTACGAGCAGTACTTC
>TRBJ2-1|many|TRBV5-1|-
CASSLGWGRSYNEQFF
TGCGCCAGCAGCTTGGGTTGGGGTCGATCCTACAATGAGCAGTTCTTC
>TRBJ1-1|-|TRBV2|-
CASSTLLKNTEAFF
TGTGCCAGCAGTACACTTCTCAAGAACACTGAAGCTTTCTTT